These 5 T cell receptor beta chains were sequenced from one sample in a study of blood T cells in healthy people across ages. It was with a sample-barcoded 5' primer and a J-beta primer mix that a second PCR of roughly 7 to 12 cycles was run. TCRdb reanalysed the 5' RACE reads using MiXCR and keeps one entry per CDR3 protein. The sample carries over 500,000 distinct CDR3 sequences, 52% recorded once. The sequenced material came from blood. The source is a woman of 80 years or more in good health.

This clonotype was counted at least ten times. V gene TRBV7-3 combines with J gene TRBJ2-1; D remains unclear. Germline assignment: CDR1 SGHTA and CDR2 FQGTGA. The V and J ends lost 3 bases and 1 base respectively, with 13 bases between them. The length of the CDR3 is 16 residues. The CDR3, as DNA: TGTGCCAGCAGCTTGAGCTCGGGTGGGTCCTACAATGAGCAGTTCTTC. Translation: CASSLSSGGSYNEQFF.

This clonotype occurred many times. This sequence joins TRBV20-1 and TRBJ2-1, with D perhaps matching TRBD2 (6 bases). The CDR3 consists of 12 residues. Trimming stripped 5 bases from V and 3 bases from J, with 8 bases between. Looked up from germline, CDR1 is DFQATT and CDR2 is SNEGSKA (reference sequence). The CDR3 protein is CSASTSYNEQFF. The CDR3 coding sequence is TGCAGTGCTTCGACTAGCTACAATGAGCAGTTCTTC.

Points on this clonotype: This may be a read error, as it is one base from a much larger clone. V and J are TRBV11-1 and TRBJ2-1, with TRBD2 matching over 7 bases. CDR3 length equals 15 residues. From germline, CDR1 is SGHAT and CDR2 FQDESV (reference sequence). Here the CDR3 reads CTSSSLAAPRNEQFF. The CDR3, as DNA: TGTACCAGCAGCTCCCTAGCGGCCCCTAGGAATGAGCAGTTCTTC.

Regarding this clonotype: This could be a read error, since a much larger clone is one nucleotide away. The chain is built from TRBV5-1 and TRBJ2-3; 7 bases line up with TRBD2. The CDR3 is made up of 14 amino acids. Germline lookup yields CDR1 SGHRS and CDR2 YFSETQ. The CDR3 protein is CAGSAGTITDTQYF. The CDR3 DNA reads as TGCGCCGGCAGCGCCGGGACTATCACAGATACGCAGTATTTT.

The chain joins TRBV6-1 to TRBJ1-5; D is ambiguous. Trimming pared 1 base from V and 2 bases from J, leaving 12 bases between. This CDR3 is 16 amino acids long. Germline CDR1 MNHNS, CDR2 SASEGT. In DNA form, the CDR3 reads TGTGCCAGCAGTGAAGGGGCCTCCCGAGGCAATCAGCCCCAGCATTTT. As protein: CASSEGASRGNQPQHF.